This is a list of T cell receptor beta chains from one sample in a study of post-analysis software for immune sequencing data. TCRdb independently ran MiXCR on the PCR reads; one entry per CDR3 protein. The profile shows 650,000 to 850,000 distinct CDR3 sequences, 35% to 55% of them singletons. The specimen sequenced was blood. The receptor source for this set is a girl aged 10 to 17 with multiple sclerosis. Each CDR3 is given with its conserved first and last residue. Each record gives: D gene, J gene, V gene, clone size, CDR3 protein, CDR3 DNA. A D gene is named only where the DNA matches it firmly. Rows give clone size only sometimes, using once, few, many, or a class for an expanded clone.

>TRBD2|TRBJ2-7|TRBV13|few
CASSISLGLAFGEQYF
TGTGCCAGCAGCATATCGCTGGGACTAGCGTTCGGAGAGCAGTACTTC
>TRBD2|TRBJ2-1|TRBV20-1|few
CSASGTSGGSYNEQFF
TGCAGTGCTAGTGGAACTAGCGGCGGCTCCTACAATGAGCAGTTCTTC
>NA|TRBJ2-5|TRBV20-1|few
CSARYPPGQETQYF
TGCAGTGCTAGATACCCGCCAGGCCAAGAGACCCAGTACTTC
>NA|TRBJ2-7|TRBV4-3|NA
CASSQDWPPIRSEQYF
TGCGCCAGCAGCCAAGATTGGCCACCGATTAGGTCCGAGCAGTACTTC
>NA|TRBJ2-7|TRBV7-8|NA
CASSEDWSHGYEQYF
TGTGCCAGCAGCGAGGACTGGAGCCATGGATACGAGCAGTACTTC
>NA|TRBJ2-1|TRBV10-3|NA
CAISEARDSYNEQFF
TGTGCCATCAGTGAGGCCCGGGACTCATACAATGAGCAGTTCTTC
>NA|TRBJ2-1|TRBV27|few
CASSLGPDNEQFF
TGTGCCAGCAGTTTAGGTCCCGACAATGAGCAGTTCTTC
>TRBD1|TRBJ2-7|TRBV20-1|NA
CSAHTGAYEQYF
TGCAGTGCTCATACAGGGGCCTACGAGCAGTACTTC
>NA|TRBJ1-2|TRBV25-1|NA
CASNGVGYGYTF
TGTGCCAGCAACGGGGTTGGCTATGGCTACACCTTC
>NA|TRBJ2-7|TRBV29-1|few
CSVHSVSSYEQYF
TGCAGCGTACACAGCGTTAGCTCCTACGAGCAGTACTTC
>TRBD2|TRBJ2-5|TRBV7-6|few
CASSLAAASGTETQYF
TGTGCCAGCAGCTTAGCGGCGGCTAGCGGGACGGAGACCCAGTACTTC
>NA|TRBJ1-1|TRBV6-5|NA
CASSRRTKDGPGAFF
TGTGCCAGCAGTCGCCGAACGAAAGACGGCCCGGGGGCTTTCTTT
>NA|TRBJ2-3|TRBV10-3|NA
CAISESGNTDTQYF
TGTGCCATCAGTGAAAGCGGTAACACAGATACGCAGTATTTT
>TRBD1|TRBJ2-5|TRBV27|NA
CASSVGQGLGEQYF
TGTGCCAGCAGTGTGGGACAGGGATTGGGAGAGCAGTACTTC
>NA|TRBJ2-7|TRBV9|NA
CASSTGSSHEQYF
TGTGCCAGCAGCACCGGGTCTTCCCACGAGCAGTACTTC
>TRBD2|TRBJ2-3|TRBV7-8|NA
CASSSRPGGATDTQYF
TGTGCCAGCAGCTCACGGCCGGGGGGAGCGACAGATACGCAGTATTTT
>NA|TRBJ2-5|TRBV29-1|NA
CSVEDNGLIETQYF
TGCAGCGTTGAAGATAACGGACTAATAGAGACCCAGTACTTC
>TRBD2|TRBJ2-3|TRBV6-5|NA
CASSSAPPGLAGEPDTQYF
TGTGCCAGCAGTTCCGCCCCGCCGGGACTAGCGGGCGAACCAGATACGCAGTATTTT
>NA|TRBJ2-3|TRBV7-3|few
CASSLTDRGTDTQYF
TGTGCCAGCAGCTTAACTGACAGAGGCACAGATACGCAGTATTTT
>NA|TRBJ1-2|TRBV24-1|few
CATSEKGRTWGGYTF
TGTGCCACCAGTGAAAAAGGACGGACCTGGGGGGGCTACACCTTC
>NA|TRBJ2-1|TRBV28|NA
CASSLLGPYNEQFF
TGTGCCAGCAGTTTACTGGGGCCTTACAATGAGCAGTTCTTC
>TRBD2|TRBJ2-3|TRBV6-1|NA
CASSDVGGADTQYF
TGTGCCAGCAGTGATGTGGGAGGGGCAGATACGCAGTATTTT
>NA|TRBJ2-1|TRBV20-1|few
CSARDLDPSTYYNEQFF
TGCAGTGCTAGAGATCTTGACCCTTCGACTTACTACAATGAGCAGTTCTTC
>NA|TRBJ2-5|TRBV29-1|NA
CSVVGDGGETQYF
TGCAGCGTTGTCGGAGACGGAGGAGAGACCCAGTACTTC
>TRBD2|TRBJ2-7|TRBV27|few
CASSPISGNAYEQYF
TGTGCCAGCAGTCCCATTAGCGGGAATGCCTACGAGCAGTACTTC
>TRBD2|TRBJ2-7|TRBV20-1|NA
CSARESGRGYEQYF
TGCAGTGCTAGAGAAAGCGGGAGGGGTTACGAGCAGTACTTC
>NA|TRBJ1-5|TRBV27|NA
CASSLRAEVGNQPQHF
TGTGCCAGCAGTTTACGCGCCGAGGTGGGCAATCAGCCCCAGCATTTT
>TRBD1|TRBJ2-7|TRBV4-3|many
CASSQDRPRTGDISYEQYF
TGCGCCAGCAGCCAAGATCGCCCTCGGACAGGGGACATCTCCTACGAGCAGTACTTC
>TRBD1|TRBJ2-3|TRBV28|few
CASRINNRDRGSDTQYF
TGTGCCAGCAGAATAAATAACCGGGACAGGGGAAGCGATACGCAGTATTTT
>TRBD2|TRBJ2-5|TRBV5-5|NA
CASSLGGLAGGPQETQYF
TGTGCCAGCAGCTTGGGGGGACTAGCGGGAGGGCCCCAAGAGACCCAGTACTTC
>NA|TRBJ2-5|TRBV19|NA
CASSIPGVQETQYF
TGTGCCAGTAGTATACCGGGAGTTCAAGAGACCCAGTACTTC
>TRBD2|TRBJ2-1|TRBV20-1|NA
CSASPRLAGDNEQFF
TGCAGTGCTAGCCCCCGGCTAGCGGGGGACAATGAGCAGTTCTTC
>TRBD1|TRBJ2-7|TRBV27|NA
CASSRTGTGPSYEQYF
TGTGCCAGCAGCCGCACCGGGACAGGGCCCTCCTACGAGCAGTACTTC
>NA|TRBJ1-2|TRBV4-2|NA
CASSQDMEGSGYTF
TGTGCCAGCAGCCAAGACATGGAGGGAAGCGGCTACACCTTC
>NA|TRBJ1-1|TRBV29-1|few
CSAASGGNTEAFF
TGCAGCGCCGCCTCCGGTGGGAACACTGAAGCTTTCTTT
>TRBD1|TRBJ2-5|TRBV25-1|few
CASSEYRGTGYETQYF
TGTGCCAGCAGTGAATATCGGGGGACAGGGTACGAGACCCAGTACTTC
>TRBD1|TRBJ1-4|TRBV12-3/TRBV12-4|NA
CASSATGDEKLFF
TGTGCCAGCAGTGCGACAGGGGATGAAAAACTGTTTTTT
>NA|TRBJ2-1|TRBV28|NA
CATAGAGALENEQFF
TGTGCCACCGCTGGGGCAGGGGCGCTAGAAAATGAGCAGTTCTTC
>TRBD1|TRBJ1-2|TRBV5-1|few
CASSSDRGNSNYGYTF
TGCGCCAGCAGCTCGGACAGGGGGAACTCTAACTATGGCTACACCTTC
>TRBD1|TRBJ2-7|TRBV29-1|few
CSVEAQGAPRYEQYF
TGCAGCGTCGAAGCTCAGGGGGCGCCGAGGTACGAGCAGTACTTC
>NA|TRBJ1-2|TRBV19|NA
CASSMGRIRYGYTF
TGTGCCAGTAGTATGGGACGGATACGCTATGGCTACACCTTC
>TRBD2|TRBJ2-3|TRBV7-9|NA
CASSSGLSAGVTHTQYF
TGTGCCAGCAGCTCCGGATTGAGCGCGGGAGTCACGCATACGCAGTATTTT
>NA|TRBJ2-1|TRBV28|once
CASEAGQLAEGNEQFF
TGTGCCAGCGAGGCCGGACAGCTAGCGGAGGGCAATGAGCAGTTCTTC
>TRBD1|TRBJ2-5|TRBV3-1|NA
CASSQGTGGYNEQYF
TGTGCCAGCAGCCAGGGGACAGGGGGTTACAATGAACAGTACTTC
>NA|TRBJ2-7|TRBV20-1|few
CSARDRTEQYF
TGCAGTGCTAGAGATCGGACCGAGCAGTACTTC
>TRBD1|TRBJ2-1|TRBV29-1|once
CSAAGTGANEQFF
TGCAGCGCTGCCGGGACAGGGGCGAATGAGCAGTTCTTC
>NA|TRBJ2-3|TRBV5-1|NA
CASSRPGADTQYF
TGCGCCAGCAGCCGCCCGGGAGCCGATACGCAGTATTTT
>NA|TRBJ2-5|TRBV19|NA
CASSWSIQETQYF
TGTGCCAGTAGTTGGAGTATCCAAGAGACCCAGTACTTC
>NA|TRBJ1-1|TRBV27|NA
CASSPYVPMNTEAFF
TGTGCCAGCAGCCCATACGTCCCCATGAACACTGAAGCTTTCTTT